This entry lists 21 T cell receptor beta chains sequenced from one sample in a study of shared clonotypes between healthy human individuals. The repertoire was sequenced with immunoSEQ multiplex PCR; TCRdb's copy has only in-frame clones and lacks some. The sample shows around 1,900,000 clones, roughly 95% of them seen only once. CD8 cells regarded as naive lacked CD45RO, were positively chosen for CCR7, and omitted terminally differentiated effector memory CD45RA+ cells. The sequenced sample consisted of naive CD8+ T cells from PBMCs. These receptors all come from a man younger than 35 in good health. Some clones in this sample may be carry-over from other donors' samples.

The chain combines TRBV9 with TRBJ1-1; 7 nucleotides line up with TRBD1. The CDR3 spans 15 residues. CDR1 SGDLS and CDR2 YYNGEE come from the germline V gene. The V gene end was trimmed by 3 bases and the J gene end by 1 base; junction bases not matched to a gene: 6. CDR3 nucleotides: TGTGCCAGCAGCGACTCCGGGACAGCGAACACTGAAGCTTTCTTT. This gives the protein CASSDSGTANTEAFF.

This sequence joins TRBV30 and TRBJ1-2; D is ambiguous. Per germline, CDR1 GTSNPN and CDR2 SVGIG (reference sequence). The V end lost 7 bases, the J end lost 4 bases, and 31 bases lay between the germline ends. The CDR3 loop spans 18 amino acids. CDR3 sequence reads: CASPTGGELIVPVYGYTF. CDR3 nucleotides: TGTGCCTCCCCCACGGGAGGTGAATTGATCGTCCCCGTCTATGGCTACACCTTC.

The CDR3 DNA reads as TGTGCCAGCAGCCAGATAGCAAACTATGGCTACACCTTC. It is translated as CASSQIANYGYTF. The rearrangement uses TRBV13 and TRBJ1-2; D remains unclear. Trimming took off 5 bases at V and 2 bases at J, with 9 bases between the two ends. Germline V gene data show CDR1 as PRHDT and CDR2 as FYEKMQ (reference sequence). The CDR3 runs 13 residues.

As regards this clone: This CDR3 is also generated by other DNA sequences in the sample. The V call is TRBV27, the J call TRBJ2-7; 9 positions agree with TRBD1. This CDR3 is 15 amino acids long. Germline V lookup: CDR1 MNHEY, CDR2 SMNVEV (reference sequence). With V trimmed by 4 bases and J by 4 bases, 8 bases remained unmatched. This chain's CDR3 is CASSSPGQGLYEQYF. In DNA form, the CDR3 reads TGTGCCAGCAGTTCCCCAGGACAGGGGTTGTACGAGCAGTACTTC.

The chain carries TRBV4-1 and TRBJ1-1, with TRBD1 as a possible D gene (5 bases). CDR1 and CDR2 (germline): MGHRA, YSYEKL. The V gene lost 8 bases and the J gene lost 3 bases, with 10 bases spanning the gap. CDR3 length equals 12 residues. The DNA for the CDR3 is TGCGCCAGCCAAGGGGCTGACACTGAAGCTTTCTTT. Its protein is CASQGADTEAFF.

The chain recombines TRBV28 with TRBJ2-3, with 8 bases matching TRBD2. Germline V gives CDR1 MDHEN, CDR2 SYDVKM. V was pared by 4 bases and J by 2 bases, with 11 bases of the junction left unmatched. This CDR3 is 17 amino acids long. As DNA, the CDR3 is TGTGCCAGCAGTTCCCCTAGGGAGCGGGGGACCACAGATACGCAGTATTTT. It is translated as CASSSPRERGTTDTQYF.

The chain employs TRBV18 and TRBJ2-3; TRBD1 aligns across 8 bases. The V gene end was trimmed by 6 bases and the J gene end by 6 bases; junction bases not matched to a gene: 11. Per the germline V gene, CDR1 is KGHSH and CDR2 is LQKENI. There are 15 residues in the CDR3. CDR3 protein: CASSRLGQGTDTQYF. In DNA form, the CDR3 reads TGTGCCAGCTCCCGTCTCGGACAGGGAACCGATACGCAGTATTTT.

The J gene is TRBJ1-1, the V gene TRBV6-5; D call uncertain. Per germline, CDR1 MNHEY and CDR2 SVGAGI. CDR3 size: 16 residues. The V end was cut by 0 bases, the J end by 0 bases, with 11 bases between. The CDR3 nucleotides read TGTGCCAGCAGTTACTCCGGCGAGGGTTTGAACACTGAAGCTTTCTTT. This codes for CASSYSGEGLNTEAFF.

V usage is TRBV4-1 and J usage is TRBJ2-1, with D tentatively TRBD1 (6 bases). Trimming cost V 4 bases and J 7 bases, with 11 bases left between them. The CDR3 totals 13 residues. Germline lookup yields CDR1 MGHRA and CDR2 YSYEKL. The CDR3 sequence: CASSLSRGNEQFF. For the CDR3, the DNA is TGCGCCAGCAGCCTATCCAGGGGTAATGAGCAGTTCTTC.

CDR3 sequence reads: CASSVTGLADEQYF. The CDR3 coding sequence is TGTGCCAGTAGTGTCACGGGACTAGCGGATGAGCAGTACTTC. The genes are TRBV19 and TRBJ2-7; 11 bases map to TRBD2. The ends lost 5 bases at V and 7 bases at J; junction bases unmatched: 7. CDR1 is LNHDA, CDR2 SQIVND, per germline (reference sequence). The CDR3 extends over 14 amino acids.

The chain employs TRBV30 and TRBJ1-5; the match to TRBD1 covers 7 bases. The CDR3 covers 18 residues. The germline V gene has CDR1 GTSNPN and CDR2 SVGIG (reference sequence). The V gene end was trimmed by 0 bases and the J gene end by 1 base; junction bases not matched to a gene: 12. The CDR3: CAWSVGTDKWLSNQPQHF. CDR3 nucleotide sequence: TGTGCCTGGAGTGTCGGGACAGATAAGTGGCTCAGCAATCAGCCCCAGCATTTT.

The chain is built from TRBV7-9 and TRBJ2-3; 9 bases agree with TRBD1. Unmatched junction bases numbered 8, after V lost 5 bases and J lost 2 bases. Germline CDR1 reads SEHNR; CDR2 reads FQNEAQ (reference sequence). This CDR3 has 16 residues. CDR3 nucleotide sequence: TGTGCCAGCAGCCCGGGGACAGGGTGGCTCACAGATACGCAGTATTTT. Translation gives CASSPGTGWLTDTQYF.

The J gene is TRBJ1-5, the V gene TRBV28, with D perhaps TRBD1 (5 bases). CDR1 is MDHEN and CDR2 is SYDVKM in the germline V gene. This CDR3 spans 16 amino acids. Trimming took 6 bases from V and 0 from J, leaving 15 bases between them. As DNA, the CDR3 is TGTGCCAGCAGACCGAGGGGCAGGTATAGCAATCAGCCCCAGCATTTT. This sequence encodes CASRPRGRYSNQPQHF.

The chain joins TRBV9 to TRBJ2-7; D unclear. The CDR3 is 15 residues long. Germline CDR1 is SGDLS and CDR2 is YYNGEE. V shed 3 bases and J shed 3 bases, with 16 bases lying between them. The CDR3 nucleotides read TGTGCCAGCAGCGCTCATCCGACGGAAATCTACGAGCAGTACTTC. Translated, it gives CASSAHPTEIYEQYF.

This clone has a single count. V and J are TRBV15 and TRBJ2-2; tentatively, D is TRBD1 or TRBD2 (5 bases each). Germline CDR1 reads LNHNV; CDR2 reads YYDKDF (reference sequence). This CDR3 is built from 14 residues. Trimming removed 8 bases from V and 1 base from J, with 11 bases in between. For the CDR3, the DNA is TGTGCCACCGCAGGGACCGGGAACACCGGGGAGCTGTTTTTT. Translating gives CATAGTGNTGELFF.

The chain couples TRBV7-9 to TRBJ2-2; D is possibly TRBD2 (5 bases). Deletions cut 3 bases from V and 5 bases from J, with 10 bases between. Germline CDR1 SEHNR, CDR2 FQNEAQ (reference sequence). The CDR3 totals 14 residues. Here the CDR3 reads CASSFTGSTGELFF. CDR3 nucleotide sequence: TGTGCCAGCAGCTTCACGGGGTCGACCGGGGAGCTGTTTTTT.

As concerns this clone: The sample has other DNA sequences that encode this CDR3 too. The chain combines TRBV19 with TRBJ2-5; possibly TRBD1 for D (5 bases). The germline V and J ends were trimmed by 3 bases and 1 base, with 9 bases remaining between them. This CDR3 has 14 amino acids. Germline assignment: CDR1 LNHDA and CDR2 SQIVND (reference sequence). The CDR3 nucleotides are TGTGCCAGTAGTATTTTAGGGGCCCAAGAGACCCAGTACTTC. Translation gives CASSILGAQETQYF.

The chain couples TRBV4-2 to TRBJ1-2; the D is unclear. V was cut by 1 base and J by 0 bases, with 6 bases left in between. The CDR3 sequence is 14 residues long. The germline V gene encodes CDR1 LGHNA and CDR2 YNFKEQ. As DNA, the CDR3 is TGTGCCAGCAGCCAAGGGCAGCCTAACTATGGCTACACCTTC. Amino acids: CASSQGQPNYGYTF.

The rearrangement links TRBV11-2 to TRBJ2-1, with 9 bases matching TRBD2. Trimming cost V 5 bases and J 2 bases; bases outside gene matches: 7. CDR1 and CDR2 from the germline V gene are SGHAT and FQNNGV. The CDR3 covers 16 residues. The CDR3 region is CASSHLAGEAYNEQFF. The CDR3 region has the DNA TGTGCCAGCAGCCATTTAGCGGGAGAGGCCTACAATGAGCAGTTCTTC.

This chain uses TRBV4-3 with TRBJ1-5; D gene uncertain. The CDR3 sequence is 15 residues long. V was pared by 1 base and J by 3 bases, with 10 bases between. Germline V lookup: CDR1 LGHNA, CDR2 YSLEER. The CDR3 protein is CASSQGVRTNQPQHF. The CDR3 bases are TGCGCCAGCAGCCAAGGGGTTCGAACCAATCAGCCCCAGCATTTT.

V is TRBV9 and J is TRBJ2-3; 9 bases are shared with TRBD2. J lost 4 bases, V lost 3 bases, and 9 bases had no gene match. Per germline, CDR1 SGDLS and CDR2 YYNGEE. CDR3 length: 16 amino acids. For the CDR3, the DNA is TGTGCCAGCAGCGAATCCGTAGCGGGAGAGGCAGATACGCAGTATTTT. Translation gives CASSESVAGEADTQYF.